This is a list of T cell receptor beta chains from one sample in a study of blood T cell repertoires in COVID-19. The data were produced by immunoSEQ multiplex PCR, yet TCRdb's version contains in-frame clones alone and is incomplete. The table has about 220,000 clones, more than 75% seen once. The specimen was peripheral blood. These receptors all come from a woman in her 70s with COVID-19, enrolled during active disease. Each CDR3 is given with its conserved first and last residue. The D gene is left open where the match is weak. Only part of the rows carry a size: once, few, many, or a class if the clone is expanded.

cdr3_aa: CAGGWRGNQPQHF; cdr3_nt: TGTGCCGGAGGCTGGAGGGGCAATCAGCCCCAGCATTTT; j_call: TRBJ1-5; clone_size: .; v_call: TRBV28; d_call: .
cdr3_aa: CASSKTGDRAAEAFF; cdr3_nt: TGTGCCAGTAGTAAGACAGGGGACCGGGCGGCTGAAGCTTTCTTT; j_call: TRBJ1-1; clone_size: .; v_call: TRBV19; d_call: TRBD1
cdr3_aa: CASSPGLAGGQGAGNEQFF; cdr3_nt: TGTGCCAGCAGCCCTGGACTAGCGGGAGGGCAGGGGGCGGGCAATGAGCAGTTCTTC; j_call: TRBJ2-1; clone_size: .; v_call: TRBV3-1/TRBV3-2; d_call: TRBD2
cdr3_aa: CASSEEGNSNQPQHF; cdr3_nt: TGTGCCAGCAGTGAAGAGGGGAATAGCAATCAGCCCCAGCATTTT; j_call: TRBJ1-5; clone_size: .; v_call: TRBV6-1; d_call: .
cdr3_aa: CASSDQGAYEQYF; cdr3_nt: TGCGCCAGCAGCGATCAGGGGGCATACGAGCAGTACTTC; j_call: TRBJ2-7; clone_size: .; v_call: TRBV5-1; d_call: TRBD1
cdr3_aa: CASSQDRSRAYEQYF; cdr3_nt: TGCGCCAGCAGCCAAGACAGGTCTCGAGCCTACGAGCAGTACTTC; j_call: TRBJ2-7; clone_size: .; v_call: TRBV4-1; d_call: .
cdr3_aa: CASSPTAGGYEQYF; cdr3_nt: TGTGCCAGCTCACCAACTGCCGGGGGCTACGAGCAGTACTTC; j_call: TRBJ2-7; clone_size: .; v_call: TRBV18; d_call: .
cdr3_aa: CASRSETGPNTEAFF; cdr3_nt: TGTGCCAGCAGGTCCGAGACAGGGCCGAACACTGAAGCTTTCTTT; j_call: TRBJ1-1; clone_size: once; v_call: TRBV27; d_call: TRBD1
cdr3_aa: CAISTGQISGNTIYF; cdr3_nt: TGTGCCATCAGTACGGGACAGATCTCTGGAAACACCATATATTTT; j_call: TRBJ1-3; clone_size: .; v_call: TRBV10-3; d_call: TRBD1
cdr3_aa: CASSYSGLTGELFF; cdr3_nt: TGTGCCAGCAGTTACTCGGGGCTGACCGGGGAGCTGTTTTTT; j_call: TRBJ2-2; clone_size: .; v_call: TRBV6-2/TRBV6-3; d_call: .
cdr3_aa: CASSLAGVIHEQFF; cdr3_nt: TGTGCCAGCAGTCTAGCGGGAGTAATCCACGAGCAGTTCTTC; j_call: TRBJ2-1; clone_size: few; v_call: TRBV6-5; d_call: TRBD2
cdr3_aa: CSVELGTVGNTIYF; cdr3_nt: TGCAGCGTTGAATTGGGGACAGTCGGAAACACCATATATTTT; j_call: TRBJ1-3; clone_size: once; v_call: TRBV29-1; d_call: TRBD1
cdr3_aa: CASSPGLAGGANEQFF; cdr3_nt: TGTGCCAGCAGTCCAGGACTAGCGGGAGGTGCCAATGAGCAGTTCTTC; j_call: TRBJ2-1; clone_size: .; v_call: TRBV28; d_call: TRBD2
cdr3_aa: CASSLSIGLGSSYNEQFF; cdr3_nt: TGTGCCAGCAGTTTATCAATAGGACTGGGAAGCTCCTACAATGAGCAGTTCTTC; j_call: TRBJ2-1; clone_size: .; v_call: TRBV28; d_call: .
cdr3_aa: CASSERFTESSYNSPLHF; cdr3_nt: TGTGCCAGCTCAGAACGATTTACAGAAAGCTCCTATAATTCACCCCTCCACTTT; j_call: TRBJ1-6; clone_size: .; v_call: TRBV18; d_call: .
cdr3_aa: CASSLSGGRATEQFF; cdr3_nt: TGTGCCAGCAGCTTATCTGGCGGGAGGGCCACTGAGCAGTTCTTC; j_call: TRBJ2-1; clone_size: few; v_call: TRBV7-3; d_call: TRBD2
cdr3_aa: CASSLISLPNEQFF; cdr3_nt: TGTGCCAGCAGCTTAATCAGTCTCCCGAATGAGCAGTTCTTC; j_call: TRBJ2-1; clone_size: .; v_call: TRBV7-3; d_call: .
cdr3_aa: CASSPDFAGGSLTQYF; cdr3_nt: TGTGCCAGCTCACCGGACTTTGCGGGAGGTAGTCTTACGCAGTATTTT; j_call: TRBJ2-3; clone_size: .; v_call: TRBV18; d_call: TRBD2
cdr3_aa: CASTRRGTGPGELFF; cdr3_nt: TGTGCCAGCACCCGAAGAGGGACAGGGCCCGGGGAGCTGTTTTTT; j_call: TRBJ2-2; clone_size: .; v_call: TRBV7-2; d_call: TRBD1
cdr3_aa: CAGRRDFNYGYTF; cdr3_nt: TGCGCCGGGCGCCGGGACTTTAACTATGGCTACACCTTC; j_call: TRBJ1-2; clone_size: .; v_call: TRBV5-1; d_call: .
cdr3_aa: CASSSLRGTEAFF; cdr3_nt: TGTGCCAGCAGCTCTCTCAGGGGCACTGAAGCTTTCTTT; j_call: TRBJ1-1; clone_size: .; v_call: TRBV7-2; d_call: .
cdr3_aa: CASSGGTNEKLFF; cdr3_nt: TGCGCCAGCAGCGGAGGGACTAATGAAAAACTGTTTTTT; j_call: TRBJ1-4; clone_size: .; v_call: TRBV5-1; d_call: .